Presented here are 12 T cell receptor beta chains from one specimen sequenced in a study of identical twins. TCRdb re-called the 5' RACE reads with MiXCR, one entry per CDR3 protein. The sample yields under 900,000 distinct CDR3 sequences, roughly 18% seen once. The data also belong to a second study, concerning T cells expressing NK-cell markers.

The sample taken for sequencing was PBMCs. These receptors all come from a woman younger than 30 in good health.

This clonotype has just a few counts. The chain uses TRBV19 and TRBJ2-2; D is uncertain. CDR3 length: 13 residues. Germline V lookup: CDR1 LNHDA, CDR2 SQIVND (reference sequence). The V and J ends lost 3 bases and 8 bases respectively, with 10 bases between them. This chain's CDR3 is CASSILQRGELFF. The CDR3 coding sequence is TGTGCCAGTAGTATCTTACAGAGGGGGGAGCTGTTTTTT.

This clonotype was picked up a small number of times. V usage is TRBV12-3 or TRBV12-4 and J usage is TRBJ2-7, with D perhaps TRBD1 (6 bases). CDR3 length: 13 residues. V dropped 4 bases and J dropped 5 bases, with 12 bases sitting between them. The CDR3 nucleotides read TGTGCCAGCAGTTCGACCACAGGGAACGAGCAGTACTTC. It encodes CASSSTTGNEQYF.

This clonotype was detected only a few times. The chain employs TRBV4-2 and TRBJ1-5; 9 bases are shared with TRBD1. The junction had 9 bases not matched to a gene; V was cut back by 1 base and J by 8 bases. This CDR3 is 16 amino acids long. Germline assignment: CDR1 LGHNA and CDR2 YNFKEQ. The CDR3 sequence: CASSQGLGQGGKPQHF. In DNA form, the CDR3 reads TGTGCCAGCAGCCAAGGACTGGGACAGGGAGGTAAGCCCCAGCATTTT.

This CDR3 reads CASRKTPGGPGQFF. CDR3 DNA sequence: TGTGCCAGCCGTAAAACGCCGGGGGGCCCGGGGCAGTTCTTC. V and J are TRBV12-3 or TRBV12-4 and TRBJ2-1; D might be TRBD2 (7 bases). V was shortened by 8 bases and J by 12 bases, with 23 bases between the two germline ends. The CDR3 consists of 14 residues.

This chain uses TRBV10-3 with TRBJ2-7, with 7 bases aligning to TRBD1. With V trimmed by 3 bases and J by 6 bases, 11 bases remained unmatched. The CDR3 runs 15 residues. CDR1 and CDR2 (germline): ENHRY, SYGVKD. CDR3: CAISDSGTVAPEQYF. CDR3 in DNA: TGTGCCATCAGTGATTCGGGGACAGTGGCTCCCGAGCAGTACTTC.

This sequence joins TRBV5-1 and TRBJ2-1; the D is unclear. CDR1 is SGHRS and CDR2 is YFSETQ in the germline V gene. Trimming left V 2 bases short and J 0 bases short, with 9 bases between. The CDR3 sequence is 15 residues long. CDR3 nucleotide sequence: TGCGCCAGCAGCTTCGTGTCGAGCTCCTACAATGAGCAGTTCTTC. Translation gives CASSFVSSSYNEQFF. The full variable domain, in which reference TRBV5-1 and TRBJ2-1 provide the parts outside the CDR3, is KAGVTQTPRYLIKTRGQQVTLSCSPISGHRSVSWYQQTPGQGLQFLFEYFSETQRNKGNFPGRFSGRQFSNSRSEMNVSTLELGDSALYLCASSFVSSSYNEQFFGPGTRLTVL.

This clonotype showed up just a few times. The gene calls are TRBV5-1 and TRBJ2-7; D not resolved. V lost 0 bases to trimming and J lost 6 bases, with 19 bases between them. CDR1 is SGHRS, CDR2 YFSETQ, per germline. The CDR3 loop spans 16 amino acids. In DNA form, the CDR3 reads TGCGCCAGCAGCTTGGTTAGGTCTATCTCCCCGTCCGAGCAGTACTTC. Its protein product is CASSLVRSISPSEQYF.

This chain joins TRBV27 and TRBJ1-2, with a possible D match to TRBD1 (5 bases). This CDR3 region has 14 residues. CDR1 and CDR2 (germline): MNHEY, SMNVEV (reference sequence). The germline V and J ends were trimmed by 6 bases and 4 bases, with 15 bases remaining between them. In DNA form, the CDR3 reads TGTGCCAGCAGAACCGCCAGGGAGAGCTATGGCTACACCTTC. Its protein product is CASRTARESYGYTF.

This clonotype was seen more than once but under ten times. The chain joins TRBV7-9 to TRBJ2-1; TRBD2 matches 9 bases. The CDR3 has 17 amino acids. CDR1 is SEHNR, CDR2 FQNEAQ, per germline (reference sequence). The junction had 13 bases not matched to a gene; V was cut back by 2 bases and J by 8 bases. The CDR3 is CASSLISTSGYRDEQFF. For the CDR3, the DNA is TGTGCCAGCAGCTTAATCTCGACTAGCGGTTATAGGGATGAGCAGTTCTTC.

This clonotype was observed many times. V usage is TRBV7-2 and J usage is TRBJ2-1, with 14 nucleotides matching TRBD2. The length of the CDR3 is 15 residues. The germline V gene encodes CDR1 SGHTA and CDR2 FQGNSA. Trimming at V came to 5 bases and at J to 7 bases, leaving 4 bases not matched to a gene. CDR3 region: CASSPGTSGSNEQFF. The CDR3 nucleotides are TGTGCCAGCAGCCCCGGGACTAGCGGGAGTAATGAGCAGTTCTTC.

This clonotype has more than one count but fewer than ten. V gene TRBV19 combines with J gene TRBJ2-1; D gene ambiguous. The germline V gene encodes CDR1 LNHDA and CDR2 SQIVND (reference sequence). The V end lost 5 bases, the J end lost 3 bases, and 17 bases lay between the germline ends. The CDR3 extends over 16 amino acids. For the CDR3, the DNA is TGTGCCAGTAGTCGCCGAGGAGCGTCTAACTACAATGAGCAGTTCTTC. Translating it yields CASSRRGASNYNEQFF.

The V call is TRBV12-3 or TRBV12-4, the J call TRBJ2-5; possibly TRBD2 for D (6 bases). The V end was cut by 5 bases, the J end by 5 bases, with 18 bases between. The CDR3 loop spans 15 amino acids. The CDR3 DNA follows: TGTGCCAGCAGTGGGGGACTCCTAAGGGAGGAGACCCAGTACTTC. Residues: CASSGGLLREETQYF.